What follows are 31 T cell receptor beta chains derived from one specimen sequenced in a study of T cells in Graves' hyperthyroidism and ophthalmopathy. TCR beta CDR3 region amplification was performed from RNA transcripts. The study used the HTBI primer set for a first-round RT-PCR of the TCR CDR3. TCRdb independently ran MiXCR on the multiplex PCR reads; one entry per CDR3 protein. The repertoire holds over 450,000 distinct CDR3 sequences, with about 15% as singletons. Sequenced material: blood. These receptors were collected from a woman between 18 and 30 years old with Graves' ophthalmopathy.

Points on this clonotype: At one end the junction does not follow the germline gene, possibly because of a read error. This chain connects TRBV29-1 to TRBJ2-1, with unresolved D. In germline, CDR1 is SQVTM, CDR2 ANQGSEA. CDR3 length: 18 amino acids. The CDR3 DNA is TGCAGCGCTGTGACCGTAAGATATCCCCTAAGCTCCCACAATGAGCAGTTCTTC. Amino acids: CSAVTVRYPLSSHNEQFF.

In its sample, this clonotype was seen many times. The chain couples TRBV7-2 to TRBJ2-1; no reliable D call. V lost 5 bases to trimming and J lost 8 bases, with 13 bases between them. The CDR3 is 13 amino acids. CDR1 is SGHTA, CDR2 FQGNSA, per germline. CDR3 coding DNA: TGTGCCAGCAGCCTCCCGAACGTGGATGAGCAGTTCTTC. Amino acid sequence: CASSLPNVDEQFF. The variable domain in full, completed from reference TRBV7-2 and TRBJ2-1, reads GAGVSQSPSNKVTEKGKDVELRCDPISGHTALYWYRQSLGQGLEFLIYFQGNSAPDKSGLPSDRFSAERTGGSVSTLTIQRTQQEDSAVYLCASSLPNVDEQFFGPGTRLTVL.

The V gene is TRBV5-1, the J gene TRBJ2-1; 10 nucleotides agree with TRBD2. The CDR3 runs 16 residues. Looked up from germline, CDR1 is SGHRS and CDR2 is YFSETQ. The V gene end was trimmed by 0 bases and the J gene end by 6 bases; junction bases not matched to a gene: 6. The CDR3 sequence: CASSLEGSGRINEQFF. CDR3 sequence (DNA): TGCGCCAGCAGCTTGGAAGGTAGCGGGAGGATCAATGAGCAGTTCTTC. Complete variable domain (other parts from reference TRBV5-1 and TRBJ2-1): KAGVTQTPRYLIKTRGQQVTLSCSPISGHRSVSWYQQTPGQGLQFLFEYFSETQRNKGNFPGRFSGRQFSNSRSEMNVSTLELGDSALYLCASSLEGSGRINEQFFGPGTRLTVL.

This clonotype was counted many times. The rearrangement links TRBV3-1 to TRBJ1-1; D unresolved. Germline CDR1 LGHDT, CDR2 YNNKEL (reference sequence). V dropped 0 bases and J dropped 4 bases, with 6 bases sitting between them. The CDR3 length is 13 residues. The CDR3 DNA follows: TGTGCCAGCAGCCAAGACATCTCCACTGAAGCTTTCTTT. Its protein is CASSQDISTEAFF.

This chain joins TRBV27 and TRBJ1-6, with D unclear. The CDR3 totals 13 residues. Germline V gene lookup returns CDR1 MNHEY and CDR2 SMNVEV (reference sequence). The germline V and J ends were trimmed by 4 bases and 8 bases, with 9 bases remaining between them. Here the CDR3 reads CASSWGNDSPLHF. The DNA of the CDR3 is TGTGCCAGCAGTTGGGGAAACGATTCACCCCTCCACTTT.

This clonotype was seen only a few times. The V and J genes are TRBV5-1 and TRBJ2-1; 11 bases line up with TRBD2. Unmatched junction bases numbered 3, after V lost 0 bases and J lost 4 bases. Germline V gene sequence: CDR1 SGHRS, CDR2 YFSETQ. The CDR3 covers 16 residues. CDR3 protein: CASSLASSGGYNEQFF. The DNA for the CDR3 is TGCGCCAGCAGCTTGGCCTCTAGCGGGGGGTACAATGAGCAGTTCTTC.

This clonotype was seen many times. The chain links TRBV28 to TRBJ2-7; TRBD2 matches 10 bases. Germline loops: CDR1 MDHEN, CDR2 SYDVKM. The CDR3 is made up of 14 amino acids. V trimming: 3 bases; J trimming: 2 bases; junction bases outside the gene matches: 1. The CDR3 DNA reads TGTGCCAGCAGTTTCAGCGGGGGGGCCTACGAGCAGTACTTC. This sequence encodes CASSFSGGAYEQYF.

CDR3 region: CASSKGLAGYQETQYF. In DNA, the CDR3 is TGTGCCAGCAGCAAGGGACTAGCGGGGTACCAAGAGACCCAGTACTTC. The chain links TRBV5-6 to TRBJ2-5, with 13 bases lining up with TRBD2. The junction had 3 bases not matched to a gene; V was cut back by 4 bases and J by 0 bases. The CDR3 has 16 amino acids. From germline, CDR1 is SGHDT and CDR2 YYEEEE.

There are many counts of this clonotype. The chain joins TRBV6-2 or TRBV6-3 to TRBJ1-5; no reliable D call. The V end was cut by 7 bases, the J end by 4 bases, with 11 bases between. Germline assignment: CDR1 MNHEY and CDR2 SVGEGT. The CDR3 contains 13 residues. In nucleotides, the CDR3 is TGTGCCAGCAACCTCCGGGAGAATCAGCCCCAGCATTTT. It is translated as CASNLRENQPQHF.

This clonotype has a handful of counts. The CDR3 loop is CASSLDIRYTF. The CDR3 region has the DNA TGTGCCAGCAGCTTGGACATACGCTACACCTTC. V is TRBV5-6 and J is TRBJ1-2; D unclear. Trimming removed 0 bases from V and 9 bases from J, with 6 bases in between. Germline-derived CDR1 and CDR2 are SGHDT and YYEEEE. The CDR3 loop spans 11 amino acids.

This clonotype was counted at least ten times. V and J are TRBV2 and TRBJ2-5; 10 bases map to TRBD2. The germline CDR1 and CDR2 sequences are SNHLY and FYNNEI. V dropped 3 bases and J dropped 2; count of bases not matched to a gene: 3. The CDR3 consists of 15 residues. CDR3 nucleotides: TGTGCCAGCAGTGACCTAGCGGGGGATCAAGAGACCCAGTACTTC. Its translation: CASSDLAGDQETQYF.

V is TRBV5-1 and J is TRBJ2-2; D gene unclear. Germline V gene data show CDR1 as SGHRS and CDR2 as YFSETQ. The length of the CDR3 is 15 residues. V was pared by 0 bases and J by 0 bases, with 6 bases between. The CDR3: CASSLERSNTGELFF. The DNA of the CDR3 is TGCGCCAGCAGCTTGGAAAGGTCGAACACCGGGGAGCTGTTTTTT.

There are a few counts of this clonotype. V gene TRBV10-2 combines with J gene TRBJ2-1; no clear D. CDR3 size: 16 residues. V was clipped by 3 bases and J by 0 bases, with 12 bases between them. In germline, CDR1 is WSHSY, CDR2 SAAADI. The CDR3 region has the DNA TGCGCCAGCAGTGAAAATCCCTATAGCTCCTACAATGAGCAGTTCTTC. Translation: CASSENPYSSYNEQFF.

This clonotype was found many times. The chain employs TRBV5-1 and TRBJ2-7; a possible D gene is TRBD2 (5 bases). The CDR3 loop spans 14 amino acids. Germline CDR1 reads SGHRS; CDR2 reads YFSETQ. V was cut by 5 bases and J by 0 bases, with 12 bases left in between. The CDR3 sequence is CASRDVTSSYEQYF. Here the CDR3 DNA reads TGCGCCAGCAGAGACGTCACTAGCTCCTACGAGCAGTACTTC.

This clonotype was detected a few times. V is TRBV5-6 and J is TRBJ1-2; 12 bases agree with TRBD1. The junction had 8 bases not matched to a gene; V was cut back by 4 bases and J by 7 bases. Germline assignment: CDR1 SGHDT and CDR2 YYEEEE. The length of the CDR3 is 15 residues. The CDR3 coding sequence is TGTGCCAGCAGCGGGACAGGGGGCCTTTTGGGTGGCTACACCTTC. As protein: CASSGTGGLLGGYTF.

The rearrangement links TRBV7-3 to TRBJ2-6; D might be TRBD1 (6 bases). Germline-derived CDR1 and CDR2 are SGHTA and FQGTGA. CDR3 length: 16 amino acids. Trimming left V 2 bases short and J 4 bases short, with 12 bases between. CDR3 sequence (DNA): TGTGCCAGCAGCTTAGCCCCAGGGGCCGGGGCCAACGTCCTGACTTTC. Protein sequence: CASSLAPGAGANVLTF.

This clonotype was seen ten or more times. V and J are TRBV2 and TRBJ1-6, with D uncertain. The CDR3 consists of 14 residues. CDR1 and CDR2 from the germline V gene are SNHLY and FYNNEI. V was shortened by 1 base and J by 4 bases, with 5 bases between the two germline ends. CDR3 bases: TGTGCCAGCAGTGAAGTACCATATAATTCACCCCTCCACTTT. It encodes CASSEVPYNSPLHF. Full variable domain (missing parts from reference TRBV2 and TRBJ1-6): EPEVTQTPSHQVTQMGQEVILRCVPISNHLYFYWYRQILGQKVEFLVSFYNNEISEKSEIFDDQFSVERPDGSNFTLKIRSTKLEDSAMYFCASSEVPYNSPLHFGNGTRLTVT.

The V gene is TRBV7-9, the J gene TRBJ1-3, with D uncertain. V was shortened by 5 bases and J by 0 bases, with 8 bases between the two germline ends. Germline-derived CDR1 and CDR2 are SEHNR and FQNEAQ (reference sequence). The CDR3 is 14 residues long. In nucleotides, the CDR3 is TGTGCCAGCAGCAAAGTTGACTCTGGAAACACCATATATTTT. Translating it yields CASSKVDSGNTIYF.

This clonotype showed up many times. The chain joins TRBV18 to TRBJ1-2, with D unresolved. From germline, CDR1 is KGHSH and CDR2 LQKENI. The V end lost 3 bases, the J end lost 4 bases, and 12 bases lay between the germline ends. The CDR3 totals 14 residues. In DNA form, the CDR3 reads TGTGCCAGCTCACCGGCCTACAGAATCTATGGCTACACCTTC. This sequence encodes CASSPAYRIYGYTF. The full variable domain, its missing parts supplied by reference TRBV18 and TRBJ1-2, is NAGVMQNPRHLVRRRGQEARLRCSPMKGHSHVYWYRQLPEEGLKFMVYLQKENIIDESGMPKERFSAEFPKEGPSILRIQQVVRGDSAAYFCASSPAYRIYGYTFGSGTRLTVV.

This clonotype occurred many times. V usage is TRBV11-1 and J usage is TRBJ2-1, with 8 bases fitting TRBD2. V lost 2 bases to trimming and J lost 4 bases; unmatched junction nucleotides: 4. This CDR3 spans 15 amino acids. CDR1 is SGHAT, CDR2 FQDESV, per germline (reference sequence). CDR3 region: CASSLTAGAYNEQFF. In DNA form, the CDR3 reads TGTGCCAGCAGCTTAACAGCGGGAGCTTACAATGAGCAGTTCTTC.

Written as DNA, the CDR3 is TGTGCCAGCAGCGTAGGAGCGGGGATATCCTACAATGAGCAGTTCTTC. It yields the protein CASSVGAGISYNEQFF. The rearrangement joins TRBV9 to TRBJ2-1; 7 nucleotides agree with TRBD2. This CDR3 region has 16 residues. The V gene end was trimmed by 0 bases and the J gene end by 1 base; junction bases not matched to a gene: 4. In germline, CDR1 is SGDLS, CDR2 YYNGEE.

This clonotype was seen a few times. This CDR3 is CASSQEVAGVRIHEQYF. The CDR3 DNA is TGCGCCAGCAGCCAAGAGGTGGCGGGAGTCCGTATCCACGAGCAGTACTTC. The chain has TRBV4-3 and TRBJ2-7; 7 bases match TRBD2. Germline V gives CDR1 LGHNA, CDR2 YSLEER. The CDR3 spans 17 residues. The trim removed 0 bases at V and 5 bases at J, leaving 13 bases unmatched.

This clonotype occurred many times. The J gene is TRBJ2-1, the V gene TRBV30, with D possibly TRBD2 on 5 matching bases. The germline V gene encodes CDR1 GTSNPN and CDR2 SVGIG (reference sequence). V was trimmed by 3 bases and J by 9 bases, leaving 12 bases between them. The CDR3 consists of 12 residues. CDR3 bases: TGTGCCTGGAGGGGAGAGAGCTTTGAGCAGTTCTTC. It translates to CAWRGESFEQFF.

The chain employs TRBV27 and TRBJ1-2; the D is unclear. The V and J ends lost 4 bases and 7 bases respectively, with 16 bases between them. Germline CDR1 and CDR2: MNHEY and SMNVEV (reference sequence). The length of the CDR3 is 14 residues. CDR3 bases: TGTGCCAGCAGTTCACAGCCCCGGAGAGGTGGCTACACCTTC. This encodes CASSSQPRRGGYTF.

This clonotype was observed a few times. This chain's CDR3 is CASSQMGARISGANVLTF. The CDR3 nucleotides read TGTGCCAGCAGCCAAATGGGGGCGCGGATCTCTGGGGCCAACGTCCTGACTTTC. This chain connects TRBV7-3 to TRBJ2-6; D is perhaps TRBD1 (6 bases). Trimming left V 5 bases short and J 0 bases short, with 17 bases between. The CDR3 is 18 amino acids. Per the germline V gene, CDR1 is SGHTA and CDR2 is FQGTGA.

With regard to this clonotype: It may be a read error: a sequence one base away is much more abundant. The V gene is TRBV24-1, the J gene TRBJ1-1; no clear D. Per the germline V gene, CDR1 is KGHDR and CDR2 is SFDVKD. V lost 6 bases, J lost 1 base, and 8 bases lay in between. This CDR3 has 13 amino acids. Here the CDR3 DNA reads TGTGCCACCAGTCACGGGGAGAACACTGAAGCTTTCTTT. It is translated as CATSHGENTEAFF.

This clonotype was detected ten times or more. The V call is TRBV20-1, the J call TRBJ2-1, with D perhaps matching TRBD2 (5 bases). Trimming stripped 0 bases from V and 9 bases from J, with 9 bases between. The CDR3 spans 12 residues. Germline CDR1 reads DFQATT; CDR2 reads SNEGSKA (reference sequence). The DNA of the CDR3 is TGCAGTGCTAGAGATCTAGGACTTGAGCAGTTCTTC. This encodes CSARDLGLEQFF.

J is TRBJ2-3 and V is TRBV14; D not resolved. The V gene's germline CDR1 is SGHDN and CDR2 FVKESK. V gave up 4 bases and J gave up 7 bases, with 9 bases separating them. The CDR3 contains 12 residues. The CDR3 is CASSLTGNTQYF. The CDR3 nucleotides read TGTGCCAGCAGCCTCACTGGGAATACGCAGTATTTT. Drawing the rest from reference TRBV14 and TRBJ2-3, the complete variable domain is EAGVTQFPSHSVIEKGQTVTLRCDPISGHDNLYWYRRVMGKEIKFLLHFVKESKQDESGMPNNRFLAERTGGTYSTLKVQPAELEDSGVYFCASSLTGNTQYFGPGTRLTVL.

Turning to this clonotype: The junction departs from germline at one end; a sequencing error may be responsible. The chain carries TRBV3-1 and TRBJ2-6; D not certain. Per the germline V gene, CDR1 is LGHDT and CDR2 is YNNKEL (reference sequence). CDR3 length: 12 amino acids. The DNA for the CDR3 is TGTGCCAGCAACTCTGAGGCCAACGTCCTGACTTTC. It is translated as CASNSEANVLTF.

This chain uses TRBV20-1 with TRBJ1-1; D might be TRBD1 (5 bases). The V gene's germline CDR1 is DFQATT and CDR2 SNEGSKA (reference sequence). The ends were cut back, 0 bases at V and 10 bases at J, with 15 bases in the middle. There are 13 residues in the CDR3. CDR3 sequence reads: CSARESAGQVAFF. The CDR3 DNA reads TGCAGTGCTAGAGAATCGGCGGGGCAGGTAGCTTTCTTT.

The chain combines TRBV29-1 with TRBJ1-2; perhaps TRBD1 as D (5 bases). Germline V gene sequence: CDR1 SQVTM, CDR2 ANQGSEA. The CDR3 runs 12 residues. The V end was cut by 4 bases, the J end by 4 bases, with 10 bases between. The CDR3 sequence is CSVGGGIYGYTF. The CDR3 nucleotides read TGCAGCGTTGGGGGCGGGATCTATGGCTACACCTTC.